The clone carrying this T cell receptor (beta chain) has a single count. This PCR relied on a set of 60 Vbeta primers and 13 Jbeta primers. The table came from immunoSEQ multiplex PCR; TCRdb's copy has only in-frame clones and leaves some out. The data contain under 250,000 clones, around 73% of them singletons. This CDR3 comprises 17 residues. The V segment lost 4 bases and the J segment 0 bases; nucleotides outside the gene matches: 9. Looked up from germline, CDR1 is LNHNV and CDR2 is YYDKDF (reference sequence). This specimen belongs to a study of cytomegalovirus exposure and HLA in healthy donors.

The rearrangement uses TRBV15 and TRBJ1-5; 7 bases agree with TRBD1. This TCR came from a male donor in good health and CMV-seronegative. Source material: PBMCs. Here the CDR3 DNA reads TGTGCCACCAGCACCACAAAGACAGGGCATAGCAATCAGCCCCAGCATTTT. Its protein product is CATSTTKTGHSNQPQHF.